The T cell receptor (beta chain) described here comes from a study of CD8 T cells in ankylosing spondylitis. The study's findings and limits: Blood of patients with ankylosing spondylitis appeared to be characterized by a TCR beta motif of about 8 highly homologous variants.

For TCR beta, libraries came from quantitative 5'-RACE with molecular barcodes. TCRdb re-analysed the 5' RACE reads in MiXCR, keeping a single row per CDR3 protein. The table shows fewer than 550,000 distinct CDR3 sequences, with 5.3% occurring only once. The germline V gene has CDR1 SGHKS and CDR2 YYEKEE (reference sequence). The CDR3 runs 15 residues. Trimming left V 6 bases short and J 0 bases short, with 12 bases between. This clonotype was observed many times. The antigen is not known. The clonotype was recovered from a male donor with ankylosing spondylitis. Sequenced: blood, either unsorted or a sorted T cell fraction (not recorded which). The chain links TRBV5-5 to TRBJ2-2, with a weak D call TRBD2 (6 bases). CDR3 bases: TGTGCCAGCATCGGAGGGCCCGCGAACACCGGGGAGCTGTTTTTT. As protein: CASIGGPANTGELFF. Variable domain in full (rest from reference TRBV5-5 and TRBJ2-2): DAGVTQSPTHLIKTRGQQVTLRCSPISGHKSVSWYQQVLGQGPQFIFQYYEKEERGRGNFPDRFSARQFPNYSSELNVNALLLGDSALYLCASIGGPANTGELFFGEGSRLTVL.